A selection of T cell receptor beta chains follows, all from one sample in a study of T cell changes during pregnancy in multiple sclerosis. Sequencing used immunoSEQ multiplex PCR; TCRdb keeps in-frame clones, though not all of them. The sample comprises more than 70,000 clones, 91% of which are singletons, and approximately 1.6% rests with the top ten. The specimen comprised peripheral blood, sampled after pregnancy. The receptors originated from a female donor in good health, enrolled as a control in a pregnancy study. The conserved cysteine and the conserved F or W are not part of the CDR3 here.

>TRBV28
ASSLVGQSTDTQY
>TRBV18
ASSLRSTNEKLF
>TRBV9
ASSPPLDRNYGYT
>TRBV6-5
ASSLTGEVHWLH
>TRBV7-9
ASSFGGDTEAF
>TRBV7-9
ASSLVGGAETQY
>TRBV5-1
ASSLEGVQPQH
>TRBV7-8
ASSRGQGLKTF
>TRBV19
ASSIDPSRESTGELF
>TRBV6-5
ASMARQGTNYGYT
>TRBV9
ASTSSDREGYT
>TRBV18
ASSAAPGGSGNTIY
>TRBV19
ASSLQGDTEAF
>TRBV30
AWSVGTGYEKLF
>TRBV28
ASSLYNQAQAAYGYT
>TRBV18
ASSPLGTGAYNEQF
>TRBV7-7
ASSESLMNTGELF
>TRBV6-4
ASSTGFGGTQY
>TRBV6-4
ASSERGGTDTQY
>TRBV7-2
ASSLHRSNYGYT
>TRBV2
ASTRLGTDTQY
>TRBV18
ASSGGHEKLF
>TRBV6-1
ASSPQGNYGYT
>TRBV7-9
ASSLGLPLVNEQF
>TRBV6-4
ASSDGQSTDTQY
>TRBV5-4
ASSFQDRTYEQY
>TRBV5-1
ASSPFFGGTYEQY
>TRBV13
ASSVDRAATSYEQY
>TRBV5-8
ASSRTANSYGYT
>TRBV11-2
ASSSDRGAQH
>TRBV5-6
ASKAGTGDNQPQH
>TRBV9
ASSEHGTQGDGYT
>TRBV2
ASNILLGYGYT
>TRBV9
ASSPELQGGELF
>TRBV7-9
ASIPPGSGVSGYT
>TRBV19
ATRGGQGIGNTGELF
>TRBV28
ASSFGGARNTEAF
>TRBV19
ASKYTTNTDTQY
>TRBV11-2
ASSRPVPRGETQY
>TRBV7-2
ASSPFRRDEAF
>TRBV29-1
SVALYTGVPEAF
>TRBV7-6
ASSSSPTSGGRTDTQY
>TRBV28
ASNGSGQGGEQY
>TRBV4-2
ASSQISRSGANVLT
>TRBV29-1
SVDREAKNIQY
>TRBV4-3
ASSQAYRGSPTQSEAF
>TRBV7-3
ASRPAGTGGYNEQF
>TRBV5-1
ASSAGPRGTNEKLF
>TRBV7-3
ASSLRGAGTGELF
>TRBV6-5
ASSYRGQETQY
>TRBV5-1
ASSSGHSSGANVLT
>TRBV7-9
ASRSAGGPGAF
>TRBV11-2
ASSVDRGLSGYT